The rows below give T cell receptor beta chains drawn from one sample of a study of blood T cells in healthy people across ages. One entry per CDR3 protein, called by TCRdb with MiXCR from the 5' RACE reads. The sample consists of about 1.6 million distinct CDR3 sequences, 30% to 35% of them appearing once. The sequenced sample was blood. These TCRs come from a woman aged 30 to 39 in good health. The CDR3 runs from the conserved cysteine through the conserved F or W. Each record gives: V gene, clone size, J gene, D gene, CDR3 DNA, CDR3 protein. D genes are given only for firm matches. Some rows have no size entry. The others give once, few or many, or a class for an expanded clone.

V gene: TRBV6-2/TRBV6-3
clone size: -
J gene: TRBJ2-1
D gene: TRBD2
CDR3 DNA: TGTGCCAGCGGAGTCTTAGCGGGGGGAGGCAATGAGCAGTTCTTC
CDR3 protein: CASGVLAGGGNEQFF

V gene: TRBV3-1
clone size: -
J gene: TRBJ2-5
D gene: TRBD1
CDR3 DNA: TGTGCCAGCAGCCTCCGGGACAGGGGAAAAGAGACCCAGTACTTC
CDR3 protein: CASSLRDRGKETQYF

V gene: TRBV24-1
clone size: -
J gene: TRBJ2-5
D gene: TRBD1
CDR3 DNA: TGTGCCGCCAGTGTGGGACAGGGGGCGTCGCGTTGGGGAGAAGAGACCCAGTACTTC
CDR3 protein: CAASVGQGASRWGEETQYF

V gene: TRBV7-2
clone size: few
J gene: TRBJ1-2
D gene: -
CDR3 DNA: TGTGCCAGCAGCGCCCGGGACATGCTAAGGGGCTACACCTTC
CDR3 protein: CASSARDMLRGYTF

V gene: TRBV30
clone size: -
J gene: TRBJ2-3
D gene: TRBD2
CDR3 DNA: TGTGCCTGGAGTGTGGGACTAGCGGGAGGCACAGATACGCAGTATTTT
CDR3 protein: CAWSVGLAGGTDTQYF

V gene: TRBV20-1
clone size: -
J gene: TRBJ2-7
D gene: TRBD1
CDR3 DNA: TGCAGTGCCTCTGACTACAGGGGATCCTACGAGCAGTACTTC
CDR3 protein: CSASDYRGSYEQYF

V gene: TRBV4-1
clone size: -
J gene: TRBJ1-2
D gene: -
CDR3 DNA: TGCGCCAGCAGCCAAGAGCGGCGGGGGGCAAACTATGGCTACACCTTC
CDR3 protein: CASSQERRGANYGYTF

V gene: TRBV3-1
clone size: -
J gene: TRBJ1-2
D gene: -
CDR3 DNA: TGTGCCAGCAGCCAAGGTGGGGGGCTGGATGGCTACACCTTC
CDR3 protein: CASSQGGGLDGYTF

V gene: TRBV20-1
clone size: -
J gene: TRBJ1-2
D gene: -
CDR3 DNA: TGCAGTGCCACCGACGGGCTCGTGGGCTACACCTTC
CDR3 protein: CSATDGLVGYTF

V gene: TRBV7-2
clone size: -
J gene: TRBJ2-3
D gene: TRBD2
CDR3 DNA: TGTGCCAGCAGCTTAGCGCTAGCGGGGAATACGCAGTATTTT
CDR3 protein: CASSLALAGNTQYF

V gene: TRBV4-1
clone size: -
J gene: TRBJ2-2
D gene: TRBD2
CDR3 DNA: TGCGCCAGCAGCCAAGATGGGGGGGTCGGGGAGCTGTTTTTT
CDR3 protein: CASSQDGGVGELFF

V gene: TRBV4-1
clone size: few
J gene: TRBJ2-5
D gene: -
CDR3 DNA: TGCGCCAGCAGCCACCTGAAACAAGAGACCCAGTACTTC
CDR3 protein: CASSHLKQETQYF

V gene: TRBV20-1
clone size: -
J gene: TRBJ2-3
D gene: TRBD2
CDR3 DNA: TGCAGTGCTAGAGATTGGGAATTAAAGCGGGAAACACGTTACACAGATACGCAGTATTTT
CDR3 protein: CSARDWELKRETRYTDTQYF

V gene: TRBV6-2/TRBV6-3
clone size: few
J gene: TRBJ2-2
D gene: -
CDR3 DNA: TGTGCCAGCGAAGGAAGAGTCCAGAACACCGGGGAGCTGTTTTTT
CDR3 protein: CASEGRVQNTGELFF

V gene: TRBV9
clone size: -
J gene: TRBJ2-5
D gene: TRBD2
CDR3 DNA: TGTGCCAGCAGCGTATCCGTTAGCGGGAGTGAGACCCAGTACTTC
CDR3 protein: CASSVSVSGSETQYF

V gene: TRBV20-1
clone size: many
J gene: TRBJ2-1
D gene: -
CDR3 DNA: TGCAGTGCTAGAGAGGGAAAAAGCTCCTACAATGAGCAGTTCTTC
CDR3 protein: CSAREGKSSYNEQFF

V gene: TRBV6-2/TRBV6-3
clone size: few
J gene: TRBJ2-1
D gene: TRBD2
CDR3 DNA: TGTGCCAGCAGCCGCGCGACTAGCGGCCTCTCCTACAATGAGCAGTTCTTC
CDR3 protein: CASSRATSGLSYNEQFF

V gene: TRBV15
clone size: -
J gene: TRBJ2-1
D gene: -
CDR3 DNA: TGTGCCACCAGCAGAGACCAGAGGAATGAGCAGTTCTTC
CDR3 protein: CATSRDQRNEQFF

V gene: TRBV4-1
clone size: -
J gene: TRBJ2-2
D gene: -
CDR3 DNA: TGCGCCAGCAGCCAAGGCTTCGGGGGCACCGGGGAGCGGTTTTTT
CDR3 protein: CASSQGFGGTGERFF

V gene: TRBV20-1
clone size: -
J gene: TRBJ2-7
D gene: -
CDR3 DNA: TGCAGTGCTAGTACGGGACCCTACAATGAGCAGTACTTC
CDR3 protein: CSASTGPYNEQYF

V gene: TRBV10-3
clone size: many
J gene: TRBJ2-7
D gene: TRBD1
CDR3 DNA: TGTGCCACCAGGGGTACAGGGGGTGTGGGGTACGAGCAGTACTTC
CDR3 protein: CATRGTGGVGYEQYF

V gene: TRBV7-7
clone size: few
J gene: TRBJ2-5
D gene: -
CDR3 DNA: TGTGCCAGCAGCCCCCTGAAGGGCGGGGGCGGGGAGACCCAGTACTTC
CDR3 protein: CASSPLKGGGGETQYF

V gene: TRBV13
clone size: -
J gene: TRBJ1-1
D gene: -
CDR3 DNA: TGTGCCAGCAGCCGGGGGCCCGACACTGAAGCTTTCTTT
CDR3 protein: CASSRGPDTEAFF

V gene: TRBV27
clone size: few
J gene: TRBJ2-7
D gene: TRBD2
CDR3 DNA: TGTGCCAGCAGTTGGGGCGGGGGGGCCGAGGAGCAGTACTTC
CDR3 protein: CASSWGGGAEEQYF

V gene: TRBV15
clone size: many
J gene: TRBJ2-3
D gene: -
CDR3 DNA: TGTGCCACCAGCAGAGATCTCGGCGGGCCGGGCACAGATACGCAGTATTTT
CDR3 protein: CATSRDLGGPGTDTQYF

V gene: TRBV14
clone size: -
J gene: TRBJ1-2
D gene: -
CDR3 DNA: TGTGCCAGCAGCCCCTTGACCACCGCGGGCTACACCTTC
CDR3 protein: CASSPLTTAGYTF

V gene: TRBV6-1
clone size: -
J gene: TRBJ2-7
D gene: -
CDR3 DNA: TGTGCCAGCAGTGCGGGTCTCGGCCCCACCTACGAGCAGTACTTC
CDR3 protein: CASSAGLGPTYEQYF

V gene: TRBV12-5
clone size: few
J gene: TRBJ1-2
D gene: -
CDR3 DNA: TGTGCTAGTGGTTTGGACCCCGACAGGTTGGATAACTATGGCTACACCTTC
CDR3 protein: CASGLDPDRLDNYGYTF

V gene: TRBV20-1
clone size: few
J gene: TRBJ2-7
D gene: TRBD1
CDR3 DNA: TGCAGTGCTAGAGATTGGGACAGGGTGGAGGGCTACGAGCAGTACTTC
CDR3 protein: CSARDWDRVEGYEQYF

V gene: TRBV28
clone size: few
J gene: TRBJ2-3
D gene: -
CDR3 DNA: TGTGCCAGCAGTTCACCGATTCGGCTTGAGGTTGATAGCACAGATACGCAGTATTTT
CDR3 protein: CASSSPIRLEVDSTDTQYF

V gene: TRBV29-1
clone size: few
J gene: TRBJ1-2
D gene: -
CDR3 DNA: TGCAGCGTTCAAGAGGACGGGACTAACTATGGCTACACCTTC
CDR3 protein: CSVQEDGTNYGYTF

V gene: TRBV7-8
clone size: -
J gene: TRBJ2-5
D gene: -
CDR3 DNA: TGTGCCAGCAGCTTAGGGTCGCTAGCTCGCCAAGAGACCCAGTACTTC
CDR3 protein: CASSLGSLARQETQYF

V gene: TRBV13
clone size: -
J gene: TRBJ1-1
D gene: -
CDR3 DNA: TGTGCCAGCAGCTTATCAGGCCGGAGAATGAACACTGAAGCTTTCTTT
CDR3 protein: CASSLSGRRMNTEAFF

V gene: TRBV5-1
clone size: -
J gene: TRBJ1-1
D gene: TRBD1
CDR3 DNA: TGCGCCAGCAGCTTCTCGGGACAGGGCCGCACTGAAGCTTTCTTT
CDR3 protein: CASSFSGQGRTEAFF

V gene: TRBV11-2
clone size: -
J gene: TRBJ2-1
D gene: -
CDR3 DNA: TGTGCCAGCAGCCCCGAGGGGTCCCGAAGCTCCTACAATGAGCAGTTCTTC
CDR3 protein: CASSPEGSRSSYNEQFF

V gene: TRBV18
clone size: -
J gene: TRBJ1-5
D gene: -
CDR3 DNA: TGTGCCAGCTCACGGGACGCTCCTCAGCCCCAGCATTTT
CDR3 protein: CASSRDAPQPQHF

V gene: TRBV15
clone size: few
J gene: TRBJ2-1
D gene: -
CDR3 DNA: TGTGCCACCAGCAGAGAGAGGGGGACCTACAATGAGCAGTTCTTC
CDR3 protein: CATSRERGTYNEQFF

V gene: TRBV2
clone size: once
J gene: TRBJ1-1
D gene: -
CDR3 DNA: TGTGCCAGCACACGGGTCAGTGGCACTGAAGCTTTCTTT
CDR3 protein: CASTRVSGTEAFF

V gene: TRBV4-1
clone size: -
J gene: TRBJ1-1
D gene: -
CDR3 DNA: TGCGCCAGCAGCCTCGGACGGTTAGACACTGAAGCTTTCTTT
CDR3 protein: CASSLGRLDTEAFF

V gene: TRBV29-1
clone size: -
J gene: TRBJ2-5
D gene: -
CDR3 DNA: TGCAGCGCCGCCGATTGGGTGGGAAGGGACCAAGAGACCCAGTACTTC
CDR3 protein: CSAADWVGRDQETQYF

V gene: TRBV6-1
clone size: -
J gene: TRBJ2-7
D gene: TRBD1
CDR3 DNA: TGTGCCAGCAGTAAGGGGGCGCGTGTGCAGTACTTC
CDR3 protein: CASSKGARVQYF

V gene: TRBV5-1
clone size: -
J gene: TRBJ2-7
D gene: -
CDR3 DNA: TGCGCCAGCAGCTTATACGATCCTCTCTACGAGCAGTACTTC
CDR3 protein: CASSLYDPLYEQYF

V gene: TRBV7-9
clone size: many
J gene: TRBJ2-7
D gene: -
CDR3 DNA: TGTGCCAGCAGCTTAGGGGGGGCAGACGAGCAGTACTTC
CDR3 protein: CASSLGGADEQYF

V gene: TRBV7-2
clone size: -
J gene: TRBJ2-5
D gene: -
CDR3 DNA: TGTGCCAGCAGCCGTCAAGGAGGGGGGACCCAGTACTTC
CDR3 protein: CASSRQGGGTQYF

V gene: TRBV6-2/TRBV6-3
clone size: few
J gene: TRBJ2-1
D gene: -
CDR3 DNA: TGTGCCAGCAGGAGGGGGGGGGCTTCCTACAATGAGCAGTTCTTC
CDR3 protein: CASRRGGASYNEQFF

V gene: TRBV3-1
clone size: few
J gene: TRBJ2-3
D gene: -
CDR3 DNA: TGTGCCAGCAGCCGGGAGGGGGTTGGTAGCACAGATACGCAGTATTTT
CDR3 protein: CASSREGVGSTDTQYF

V gene: TRBV5-1
clone size: -
J gene: TRBJ2-3
D gene: TRBD2
CDR3 DNA: TGCGCCAGCAGCTGGGGACTAGCGGAGGGATCTAGCACAGATACGCAGTATTTT
CDR3 protein: CASSWGLAEGSSTDTQYF

V gene: TRBV20-1
clone size: -
J gene: TRBJ2-3
D gene: -
CDR3 DNA: TGCAGTGCTAGATCCCCGGGTCGGTCCTTCACAGATACGCAGTATTTT
CDR3 protein: CSARSPGRSFTDTQYF

V gene: TRBV9
clone size: few
J gene: TRBJ1-4
D gene: TRBD1
CDR3 DNA: TGTGCCAGCAGCTCTCGGACAGGGTCTAATGAAAAACTGTTTTTT
CDR3 protein: CASSSRTGSNEKLFF

V gene: TRBV13
clone size: -
J gene: TRBJ2-7
D gene: TRBD1
CDR3 DNA: TGTGCCAGCAGCTTCAACCCTAGACAGGGCCCCTACGAGCAGTACTTC
CDR3 protein: CASSFNPRQGPYEQYF

V gene: TRBV6-1
clone size: -
J gene: TRBJ1-2
D gene: -
CDR3 DNA: TGTGCCAGCAGTGCCAACCCCAGGGTCCCCAACTATGGCTACACCTTC
CDR3 protein: CASSANPRVPNYGYTF

V gene: TRBV7-2
clone size: few
J gene: TRBJ2-1
D gene: -
CDR3 DNA: TGTGCCAGCAGCTTAGCAACGCGGTCCAATGAGCAGTTCTTC
CDR3 protein: CASSLATRSNEQFF

V gene: TRBV7-9
clone size: -
J gene: TRBJ2-5
D gene: -
CDR3 DNA: TGTGCCAGCAGCGAGCCAAGACAGTTCAAAGAGACCCAGTACTTC
CDR3 protein: CASSEPRQFKETQYF

V gene: TRBV2
clone size: -
J gene: TRBJ1-5
D gene: TRBD1
CDR3 DNA: TGTGCCAGCGGGGACAGTTCGTTCAATCAGCCCCAGCATTTT
CDR3 protein: CASGDSSFNQPQHF

V gene: TRBV5-1
clone size: -
J gene: TRBJ2-5
D gene: -
CDR3 DNA: TGCGCCAGCAGCTTGGGGGTTGGGGGTCCCGGCCAAGAGACCCAGTACTTC
CDR3 protein: CASSLGVGGPGQETQYF

V gene: TRBV7-6
clone size: -
J gene: TRBJ2-1
D gene: TRBD2
CDR3 DNA: TGTGCCGGCAGCCTTAGGGGAGGGCGGGGGGACTTACGTGAGCAGTTCTTC
CDR3 protein: CAGSLRGGRGDLREQFF

V gene: TRBV15
clone size: -
J gene: TRBJ2-5
D gene: TRBD2
CDR3 DNA: TGTGCCACCAGTATCCCCAACCGGGGGGGAGTGAAGACCCAGTACTTC
CDR3 protein: CATSIPNRGGVKTQYF

V gene: TRBV7-9
clone size: -
J gene: TRBJ2-5
D gene: TRBD2
CDR3 DNA: TGTGCCAGCCAACGGGTCAAAGCGGGACCCCAAGAGACCCAGTACTTC
CDR3 protein: CASQRVKAGPQETQYF

V gene: TRBV4-2
clone size: -
J gene: TRBJ1-2
D gene: -
CDR3 DNA: TGTGCCAGCAGCCAAGATCTATTGTGGGGGGGTGGCTACACCTTC
CDR3 protein: CASSQDLLWGGGYTF